This record looks at one T cell receptor beta chain sequence and its context. TCRdb keeps only in-frame clones here, not all; method: immunoSEQ multiplex PCR. The repertoire holds under 200,000 clones, with roughly 80% as singletons. This entry is derived from a study of blood T cell repertoires in COVID-19. Study summary: Spain, Italy and the United States supplied samples that represented acute and convalescent COVID-19.

The germline CDR1 and CDR2 sequences are MNHEY and SVGAGI. The CDR3 has 15 residues. Trimming pared 1 base from V and 1 base from J, leaving 10 bases between. This sequence originates from a man between 65 and 85 years old with acute or convalescent COVID-19. The chain is built from TRBV6-5 and TRBJ2-5, with D maybe TRBD2 (6 bases). The sequenced sample was peripheral blood. The CDR3 sequence: CASSYWGVAQETQYF. The CDR3 nucleotides read TGTGCCAGCAGTTACTGGGGGGTCGCCCAAGAGACCCAGTACTTC.